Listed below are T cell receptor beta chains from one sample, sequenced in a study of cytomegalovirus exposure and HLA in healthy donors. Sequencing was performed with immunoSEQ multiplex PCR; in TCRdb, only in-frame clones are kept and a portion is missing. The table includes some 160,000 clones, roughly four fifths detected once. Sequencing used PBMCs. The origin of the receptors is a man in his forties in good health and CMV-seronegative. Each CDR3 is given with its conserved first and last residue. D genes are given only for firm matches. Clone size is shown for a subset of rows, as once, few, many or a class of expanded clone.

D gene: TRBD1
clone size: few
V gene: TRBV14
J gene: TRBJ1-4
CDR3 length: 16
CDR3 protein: CASSSWGQGLSEKLFF
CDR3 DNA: TGTGCCAGCAGCTCTTGGGGACAGGGCTTAAGTGAAAAACTGTTTTTT

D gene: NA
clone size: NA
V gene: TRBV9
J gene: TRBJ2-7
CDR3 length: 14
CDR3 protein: CASSPTSPGYEQYF
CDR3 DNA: TGTGCCAGCAGCCCAACTAGCCCAGGCTACGAGCAGTACTTC

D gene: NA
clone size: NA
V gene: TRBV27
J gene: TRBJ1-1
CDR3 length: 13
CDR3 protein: CASSFNRNTEAFF
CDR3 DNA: TGTGCCAGCAGTTTCAACAGAAACACTGAAGCTTTCTTT

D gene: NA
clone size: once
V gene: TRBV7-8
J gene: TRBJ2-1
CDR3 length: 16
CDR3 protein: CASSLRPGSLTNEQFF
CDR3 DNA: TGTGCCAGCAGCTTACGTCCGGGAAGCCTAACGAATGAGCAGTTCTTC

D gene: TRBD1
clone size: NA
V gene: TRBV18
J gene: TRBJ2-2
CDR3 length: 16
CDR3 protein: CASSPPGTGSTGELFF
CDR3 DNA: TGTGCCAGCTCACCACCTGGGACAGGGTCCACCGGGGAGCTGTTTTTT

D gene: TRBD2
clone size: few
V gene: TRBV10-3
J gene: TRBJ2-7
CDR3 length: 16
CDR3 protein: CAISESGTSGDYEQYF
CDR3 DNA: TGTGCCATCAGTGAGAGCGGGACTAGCGGAGACTACGAGCAGTACTTC

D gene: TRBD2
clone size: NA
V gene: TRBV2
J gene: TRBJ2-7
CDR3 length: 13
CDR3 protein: CASNHERESEQYF
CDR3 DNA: TGTGCCAGCAACCACGAGCGGGAGAGCGAGCAGTACTTC

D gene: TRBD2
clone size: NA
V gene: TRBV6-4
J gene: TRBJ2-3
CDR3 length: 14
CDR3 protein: CASSLAGYTDTQYF
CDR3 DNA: TGTGCCAGCAGTCTAGCGGGGTACACAGATACGCAGTATTTT

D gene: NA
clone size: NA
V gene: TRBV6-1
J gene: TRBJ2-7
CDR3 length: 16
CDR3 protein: CASSDGEWTPGEEQYF
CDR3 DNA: TGTGCCAGCAGTGACGGGGAGTGGACCCCGGGGGAAGAGCAGTACTTC

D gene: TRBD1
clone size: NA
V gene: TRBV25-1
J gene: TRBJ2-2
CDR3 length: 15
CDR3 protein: CASRGGQGIHGELFF
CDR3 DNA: TGTGCCAGCAGAGGGGGACAGGGAATACACGGGGAGCTGTTTTTT

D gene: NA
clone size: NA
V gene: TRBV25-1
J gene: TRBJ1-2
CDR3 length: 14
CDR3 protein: CASSESLRRGGYTF
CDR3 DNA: TGTGCCAGCAGTGAATCATTAAGGAGGGGCGGCTACACCTTC

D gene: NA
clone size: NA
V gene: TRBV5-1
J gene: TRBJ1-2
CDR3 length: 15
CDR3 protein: CASSRDIGLNYGYTF
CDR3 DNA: TGCGCCAGCAGCCGGGACATCGGGCTGAACTATGGCTACACCTTC

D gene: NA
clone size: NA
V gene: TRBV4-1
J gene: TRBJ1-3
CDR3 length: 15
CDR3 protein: CASSPGQFSGNTIYF
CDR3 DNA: TGCGCCAGCAGCCCCGGACAGTTCTCTGGAAACACCATATATTTT

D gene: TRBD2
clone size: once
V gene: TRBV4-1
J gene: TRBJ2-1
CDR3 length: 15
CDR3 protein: CASSQGLAGPNEQFF
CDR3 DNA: TGCGCCAGCAGCCAAGGTCTAGCGGGCCCCAATGAGCAGTTCTTC

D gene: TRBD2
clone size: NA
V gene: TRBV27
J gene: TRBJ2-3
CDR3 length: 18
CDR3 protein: CASSPRLAGGTSTDTQYF
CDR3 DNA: TGTGCCAGCAGCCCGCGACTAGCGGGAGGTACCAGCACAGATACGCAGTATTTT

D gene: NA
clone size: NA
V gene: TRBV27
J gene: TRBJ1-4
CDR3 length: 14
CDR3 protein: CASRAHRAPEKLFF
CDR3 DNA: TGTGCCAGCAGAGCGCACAGGGCCCCTGAAAAACTGTTTTTT

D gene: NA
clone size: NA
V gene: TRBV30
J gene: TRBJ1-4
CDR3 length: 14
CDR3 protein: CAWSVDGGYEKLFF
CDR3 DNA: TGTGCCTGGAGTGTAGACGGGGGGTATGAAAAACTGTTTTTT

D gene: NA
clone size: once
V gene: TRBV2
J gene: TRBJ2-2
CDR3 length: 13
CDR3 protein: CASNRRGTGELFF
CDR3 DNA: TGTGCCAGCAACCGAAGGGGCACCGGGGAGCTGTTTTTT

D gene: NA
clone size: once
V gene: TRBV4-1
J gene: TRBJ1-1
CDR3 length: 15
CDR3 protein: CASSAPGRANTEAFF
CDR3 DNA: TGCGCCAGCAGCGCACCAGGGAGGGCAAACACTGAAGCTTTCTTT

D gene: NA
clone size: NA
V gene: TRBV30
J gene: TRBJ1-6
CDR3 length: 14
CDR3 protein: CAWSGGDESSPLHF
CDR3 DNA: TGTGCCTGGAGTGGGGGGGATGAGAGTTCACCCCTCCACTTT

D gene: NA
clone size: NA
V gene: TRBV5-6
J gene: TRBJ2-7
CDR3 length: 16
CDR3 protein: CASSLAKWVGTYEQYF
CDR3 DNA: TGTGCCAGCAGCTTGGCCAAATGGGTCGGGACCTACGAGCAGTACTTC

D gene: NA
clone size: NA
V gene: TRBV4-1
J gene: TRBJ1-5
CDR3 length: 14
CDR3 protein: CASSQVPPRGAQHF
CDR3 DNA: TGCGCCAGCAGCCAAGTTCCTCCCCGTGGAGCCCAGCATTTT

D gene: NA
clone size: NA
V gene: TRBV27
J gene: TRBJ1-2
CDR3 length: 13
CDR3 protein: CASSFGGNYGYTF
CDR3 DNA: TGTGCCAGCAGTTTCGGAGGGAACTATGGCTACACCTTC